This T cell receptor beta chain came from a study of immune evolution from preneoplasia to lung adenocarcinoma. The study, taken as a whole, reports: From normal lung to invasive adenocarcinoma, top clone frequencies appeared to decrease.

Trimming stripped 0 bases from V and 3 bases from J, with 5 bases between. Looked up from germline, CDR1 is WNHNN and CDR2 is SYGVQD (reference sequence). CDR3 length: 13 residues. Here immunoSEQ multiplex PCR was the method, and the copy in TCRdb shows in-frame clones only, minus some. The table has 9,100 or so clones, 77% seen once. As to this clone: The target antigen is unknown.

The TCR comes from a person between 60 and 80 years old with lung adenocarcinoma. Source material: FFPE lung adenocarcinoma in situ tissue. The gene calls are TRBV10-1 and TRBJ1-1; D unresolved. As DNA, the CDR3 is TGCGCCAGCAGTGAGTCACGGTACACTGAAGCTTTCTTT. Encoded protein: CASSESRYTEAFF.